What follows is one TCR beta chain and its context. Its antigen remains undetermined. No per-base quality is available; no much larger clone lies one base away. These data originate in a study of regulatory T cells in long-lasting Graves disease (TCRdb year 2021). Study-level background: Patients with newly diagnosed Graves' disease had been on antithyroid drugs for under 3 months. This study used TCR sequencing and RNA sequencing of peripheral blood to compare persistent Graves' disease patients against newly diagnosed Graves' disease patients. The study took place in China and was registered as a clinical trial. TCR sequencing covered some 13 persistent and 20 or so newly diagnosed Graves' disease patients, some 35 samples in total. Overall study results and their limits: Only peripheral blood was studied, because thyroid tissue, the primary lesion, was inaccessible. Persistent Graves' disease patients showed lower TCR Shannon entropy and fewer highly expanded clones than newly diagnosed patients, suggesting clonal expansion. Sequencing and analysis were restricted to the TCR beta chain. A larger number of public clonotypes was shared among persistent patients (fewer than 3,000) than among newly diagnosed patients (about 990). The authors noted that the small sample size was a limitation that may lower accuracy. TRBV28, TRBJ1-2 and TRBJ2-5 were preferentially used in persistent disease, while TRBV20-1 and TRBJ2-1 were favored in newly diagnosed disease.

This specimen's time point label, interpreted: newly diagnosed GD, antithyroid drugs for less than 3 months. For both TCR sequencing and RNA sequencing, RNA was extracted from PBMCs in TRIzol. Graves' disease was diagnosed according to American Thyroid Association guidelines. Recruitment of patients was carried out at an endocrinology department in Xi'an, China. Each patient gave approximately 10 milliliters of peripheral blood, collected in an EDTA anticoagulant tube. Ficoll Paque Plus density gradient separation was used to isolate PBMCs, and no additional T cell sorting was done. An Agilent 2100 Bioanalyzer and agarose gel were used to assess RNA quality, and a NanoDrop 2000 was used to measure RNA concentration. Library construction relied on multiplex PCR. The sample was run on an Illumina HiSeq 4000. To build TCR beta libraries, CDR3 regions were amplified by Arm-PCR using iRepertoire HTBI primers. PCR products were gel purified before sequencing. Processing in the source paper ran as follows. A total of some 60 TRBV and 14 TRBJ segments were identified across samples and were used for gene usage analysis of CDR3 amino acid clonotypes. COPE and FqMerger were used to merge filtered high-quality paired reads into contigs. BLAST was used to align contigs to IMGT TRBV, TRBD and TRBJ reference genes, and CDR3 was defined according to IMGT. Clonotypes above 0.1% frequency were classified as highly expanded clones. Shannon entropy served as the measure of repertoire diversity, while the Gini coefficient captured V-J evenness. Public clonotypes were defined as clonotypes shared by more than one individual. TCRdb's own reprocessing of the public reads used fastp at Q25 and MiXCR and kept productive beta chains. Rows are combined by CDR3 protein, so each entry shows the most common genes and DNA. TCRdb, rather than the study authors, made the V and J calls. The sample contains approximately 540,000 distinct CDR3 sequences, 12% of them found a single time. Approximately 9.6% of the sample comes from the top ten.

CDR3 length: 13 amino acids, cysteine to phenylalanine. The only DNA kept is the CDR3, 39 bases in frame from the first base. V is clipped by 3 bases and J by 1 base, and the sequence between their germline boundaries is 7 bases long. CDR1 and CDR2 are drawn from the germline V gene (reference sequence): PRHDT, FYEKMQ. The sample was also linked to a second study, of T cells in Graves' hyperthyroidism and ophthalmopathy. That second report states: A patient counted as having stable Graves' hyperthyroidism if no progression to ophthalmopathy occurred over 18 months of follow-up. The hyperthyroidism patients were between 18 and 65 years old and newly diagnosed, with a disease duration of less than 2 months. Any patient with an uncontrolled infection, another autoimmune disease, pregnancy or lactation was excluded. Diagnoses were based on clinical symptoms, serum thyroxine and TRAb, thyroid ultrasound and orbital computed tomography. A first-round RT-PCR of the TCR CDR3 used the HTBI primer set with the Qiagen OneStep RT-PCR kit. Blood samples also contained most of the expanded thyroid clonotypes (frequency above 0.001), which suggests that blood repertoires may reflect thyroid immune responses. Ophthalmopathy was separated from stable hyperthyroidism by a 13 V-J signature model, with over 85% sensitivity and 81% to 82% specificity obtained in cross-validation and 80%/75% obtained in testing. During validation, the model predicted progression to ophthalmopathy a median of about 6.5 months ahead of onset, with approximately 70% sensitivity and 72% to 85% specificity. To identify TCR V-J signatures that set the groups apart, the researchers used a discovery cohort of about a hundred patients, made up of about 44 with Graves' ophthalmopathy and some 56 with stable Graves' hyperthyroidism. Prospective prediction of ophthalmopathy was tested in an independent validation cohort of 18 to 20 hyperthyroidism patients and some 17 patients who later progressed to ophthalmopathy. The 95 to 100 discovery patients were divided at random into training and test sets in a 7:3 ratio. Thyroid tissue and blood T-cell repertoires from roughly six Graves' hyperthyroidism patients were also compared in the study. Once sampling was done, hyperthyroidism patients were given methimazole at a starting dose of 30 mg daily, whereas ophthalmopathy patients were given high-dose intravenous methylprednisolone. Libraries were constructed in a second round of multiplex PCR, after which size selection and purification were carried out. Sequencing of the libraries was done on an Illumina HiSeq2000 using paired-end 100 bp reads. SOAPnuke was used to process the raw data, throwing out any read that contained adapters or uncalled bases, had a mean Phred below 15, or lacked an exact constant-primer or identifier match. COPE v1.2.5 was used to merge high-quality paired reads, and clonotypes were defined as unique nucleotide sequences. MiTCR v1.1 was used to align clonotypes to the IMGT TRBV, TRBD and TRBJ reference segments. The analysis was restricted to V-J combinations with a frequency above 0.0001, which together covered 99% to 99.2% of the repertoires. The TCS score was defined as F50 (clonal expansion) divided by E x V (chaos), with BLOSUM62-based TCRdist calculated between CDR3 peptides within each V-J. Welch's t-statistics and random forest reduced fewer than 550 V-J features to 10 to 15, which were used in a naive Bayes classifier (R e1071). No statistical method was used to set the sample size in advance, and investigators knew the group allocation. The paper describes TCR Vbeta CDR3 sequencing of roughly 130 peripheral blood samples, made up of fewer than 50 ophthalmopathy patients, around 78 hyperthyroidism patients and roughly 17 progressor patients.

The chain was built from TRBV13 and TRBJ2-7; the D gene identity is not certain. The sequenced sample was peripheral blood mononuclear cells (PBMCs), obtained at new diagnosis, from a patient treated with antithyroid drugs. The receptor was derived from a woman aged 30 to 39 with Graves disease. Donor details come from another sample of the same person, matched by shared clones. The CDR3 region: CASSFSISYEQYF. The DNA is TGTGCCAGCAGCTTTTCCATTTCCTACGAGCAGTACTTC.